The next 5 T cell receptor beta chains were all read from a single sample in a study of T cell responses to AZD1222 COVID-19 vaccine. Profiling relied on immunoSEQ multiplex PCR, and the TCRdb table lists in-frame clones only, not all of them. The sample contains 90,000 to 120,000 clones, 70% to 90% of which appear only once. The input for sequencing was peripheral blood, taken 28 days after the second AZD1222 dose. Receptors originate from an adult who received the AZD1222 COVID-19 vaccine.

The chain uses TRBV11-2 and TRBJ2-7; 7 bases align to TRBD2. The V gene's germline CDR1 is SGHAT and CDR2 FQNNGV. Losses at the gene ends were 5 bases for V and 3 bases for J; bases not matched to a gene: 16. This CDR3 is built from 17 residues. The CDR3 coding sequence is TGTGCCAGCAGCCCTAGCCTTCCGGGACTACCGATCTACGAGCAGTACTTC. Translating gives CASSPSLPGLPIYEQYF.

The chain employs TRBV15 and TRBJ1-2; D is ambiguous. This CDR3 has 12 amino acids. Germline lookup yields CDR1 LNHNV and CDR2 YYDKDF (reference sequence). Trimming left V 5 bases short and J 4 bases short, with 8 bases between. CDR3 amino acids: CATSQDLYGYTF. The CDR3 nucleotides read TGTGCCACCAGCCAGGACCTCTATGGCTACACCTTC.

The chain employs TRBV9 and TRBJ1-3; TRBD1 is a possible D gene (5 bases). The CDR3 spans 16 residues. Germline loops: CDR1 SGDLS, CDR2 YYNGEE. The ends were cut back, 1 base at V and 9 bases at J, with 20 bases in the middle. CDR3: CASSVWDGAPASTIYF. In nucleotides, the CDR3 is TGTGCCAGCAGCGTATGGGACGGAGCGCCTGCCAGCACCATATATTTT.

This clone was picked up one time. The chain is built from TRBV5-1 and TRBJ1-2, with D unclear. The V end was cut by 2 bases, the J end by 4 bases, with 12 bases between. Germline CDR1 and CDR2: SGHRS and YFSETQ. The CDR3 contains 14 residues. The CDR3 is CASSLETATYGYTF. For the CDR3, the DNA is TGCGCCAGCAGCTTAGAAACAGCTACCTATGGCTACACCTTC.

By share, this clone counts as medium-sized. The chain has TRBV19 and TRBJ1-2; no clear D gene. The CDR3 contains 14 residues. Trimming took 8 bases from V and 7 from J, leaving 20 bases between them. Germline CDR1 LNHDA, CDR2 SQIVND (reference sequence). As DNA, the CDR3 is TGTGCCAGTGAGGCGACGGCGGATGCGGGTGGCTACACCTTC. It translates to CASEATADAGGYTF. The entire variable domain, with the rest obtained from reference TRBV19 and TRBJ1-2, is as follows: DGGITQSPKYLFRKEGQNVTLSCEQNLNHDAMYWYRQDPGQGLRLIYYSQIVNDFQKGDIAEGYSVSREKKESFPLTVTSAQKNPTAFYLCASEATADAGGYTFGSGTRLTVV.